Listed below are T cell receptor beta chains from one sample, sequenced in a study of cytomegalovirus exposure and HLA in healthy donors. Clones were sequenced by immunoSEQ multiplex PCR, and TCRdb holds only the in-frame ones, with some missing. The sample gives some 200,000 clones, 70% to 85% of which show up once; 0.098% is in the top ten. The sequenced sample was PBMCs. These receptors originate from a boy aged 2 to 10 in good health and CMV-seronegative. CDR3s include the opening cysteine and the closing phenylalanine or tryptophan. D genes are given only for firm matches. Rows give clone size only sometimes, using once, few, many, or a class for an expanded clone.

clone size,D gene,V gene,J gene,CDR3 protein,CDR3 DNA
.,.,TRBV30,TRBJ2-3,CAWSVAGATDTQYF,TGTGCCTGGAGTGTAGCGGGTGCCACAGATACGCAGTATTTT
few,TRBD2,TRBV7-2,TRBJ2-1,CASSLGGGGLVGLEQFF,TGTGCCAGCAGCTTAGGCGGGGGTGGGCTAGTTGGCCTTGAGCAGTTCTTC
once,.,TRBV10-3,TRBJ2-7,CAISDETSEQYF,TGTGCCATCAGTGACGAGACTTCCGAGCAGTACTTC
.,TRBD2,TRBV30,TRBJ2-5,CAWNLAGGTIEKTQYF,TGTGCCTGGAACCTAGCGGGGGGGACCATAGAGAAGACCCAGTACTTC
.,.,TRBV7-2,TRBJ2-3,CASSLSTDTQYF,TGTGCCAGCAGCCTTAGCACAGATACGCAGTATTTT
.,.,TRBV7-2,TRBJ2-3,CASSFYAGAADTQYF,TGTGCCAGCAGCTTTTATGCAGGGGCCGCAGATACGCAGTATTTT
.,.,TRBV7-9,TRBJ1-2,CASSLMSTYGYTF,TGTGCCAGCAGCTTAATGAGTACCTATGGCTACACCTTC
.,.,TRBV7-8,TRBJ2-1,CASSLGAGAPLGSYNEQFF,TGTGCCAGCAGCTTAGGGGCGGGGGCCCCACTAGGCTCCTACAATGAGCAGTTCTTC
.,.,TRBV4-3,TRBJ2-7,CASSQDRGQVGEQYF,TGCGCCAGCAGCCAAGACAGAGGGCAGGTAGGCGAGCAGTACTTC
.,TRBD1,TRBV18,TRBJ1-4,CASSPNRDRNEKLFF,TGTGCCAGCTCACCTAACCGGGACAGAAATGAAAAACTGTTTTTT
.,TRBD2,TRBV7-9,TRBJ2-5,CASSLAPGLAGVETQYF,TGTGCCAGCAGCTTAGCCCCGGGACTAGCGGGAGTAGAGACCCAGTACTTC
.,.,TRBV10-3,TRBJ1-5,CAISAEPGDQPQHF,TGTGCCATCAGTGCAGAACCAGGGGACCAGCCCCAGCATTTT
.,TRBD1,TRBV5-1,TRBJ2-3,CASSLQGEDTQYF,TGCGCCAGCAGCTTGCAGGGGGAAGATACGCAGTATTTT
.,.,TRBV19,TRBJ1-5,CASSISGGQPQHF,TGTGCCAGTAGTATTTCGGGGGGGCAGCCCCAGCATTTT
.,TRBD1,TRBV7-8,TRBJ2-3,CASSSLGTGEADTQYF,TGTGCCAGCAGCTCCCTCGGGACAGGGGAAGCAGATACGCAGTATTTT
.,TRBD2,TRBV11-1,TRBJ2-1,CASSPGTSGGAGEQFF,TGTGCCAGCAGCCCCGGGACTAGCGGGGGGGCGGGTGAGCAGTTCTTC
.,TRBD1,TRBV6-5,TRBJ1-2,CASSWTGGRNYGYTF,TGTGCCAGCAGTTGGACAGGGGGCAGGAACTATGGCTACACCTTC
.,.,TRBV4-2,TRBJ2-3,CASSQGGAEDTQYF,TGTGCCAGCAGCCAAGGAGGAGCGGAAGATACGCAGTATTTT
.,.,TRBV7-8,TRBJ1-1,CASSLEVANTEAFF,TGTGCCAGCAGCTTGGAGGTAGCGAACACTGAAGCTTTCTTT
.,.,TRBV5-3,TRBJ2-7,CARSHNRVPDLYEQYF,TGTGCCAGAAGCCATAATCGGGTTCCCGACCTCTACGAGCAGTACTTC
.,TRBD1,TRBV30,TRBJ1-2,CASHRDRSNYGYTF,TGTGCCTCGCACCGGGACAGATCTAACTATGGCTACACCTTC
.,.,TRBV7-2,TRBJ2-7,CASSPWAGRYEQYF,TGTGCCAGCAGCCCCTGGGCAGGGCGGTACGAGCAGTACTTC
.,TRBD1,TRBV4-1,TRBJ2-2,CASSQPGQGHGELFF,TGCGCCAGCAGCCAACCTGGACAGGGCCACGGGGAGCTGTTTTTT